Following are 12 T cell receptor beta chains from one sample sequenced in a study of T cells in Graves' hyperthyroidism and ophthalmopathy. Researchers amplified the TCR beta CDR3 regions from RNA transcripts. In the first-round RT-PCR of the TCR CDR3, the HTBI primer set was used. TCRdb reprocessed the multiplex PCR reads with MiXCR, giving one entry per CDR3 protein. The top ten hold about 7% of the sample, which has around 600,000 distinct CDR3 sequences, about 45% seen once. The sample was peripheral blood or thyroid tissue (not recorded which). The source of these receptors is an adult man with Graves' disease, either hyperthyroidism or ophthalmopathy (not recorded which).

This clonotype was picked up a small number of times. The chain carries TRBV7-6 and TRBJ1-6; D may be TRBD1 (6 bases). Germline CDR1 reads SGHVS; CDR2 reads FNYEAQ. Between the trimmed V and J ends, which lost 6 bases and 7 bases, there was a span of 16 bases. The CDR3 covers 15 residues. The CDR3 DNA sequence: TGTGCCAGCAGTTTTACGGCAGGGGCAAATTCACCCCTCCACTTT. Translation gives CASSFTAGANSPLHF.

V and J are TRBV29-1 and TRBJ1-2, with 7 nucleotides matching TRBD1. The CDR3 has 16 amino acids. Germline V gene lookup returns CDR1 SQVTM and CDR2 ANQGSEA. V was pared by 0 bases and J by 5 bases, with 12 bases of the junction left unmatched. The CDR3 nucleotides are TGCAGCGTTGAAGAAAGACAGGGACCAGCACAATATGGCTACACCTTC. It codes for CSVEERQGPAQYGYTF.

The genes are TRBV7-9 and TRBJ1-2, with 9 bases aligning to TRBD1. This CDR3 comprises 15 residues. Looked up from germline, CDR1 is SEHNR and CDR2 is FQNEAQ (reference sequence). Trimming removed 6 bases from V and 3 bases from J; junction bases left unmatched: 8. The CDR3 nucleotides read TGTGCCAGCAGTCCCGGGACAGGGATGTACTATGGCTACACCTTC. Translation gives CASSPGTGMYYGYTF.

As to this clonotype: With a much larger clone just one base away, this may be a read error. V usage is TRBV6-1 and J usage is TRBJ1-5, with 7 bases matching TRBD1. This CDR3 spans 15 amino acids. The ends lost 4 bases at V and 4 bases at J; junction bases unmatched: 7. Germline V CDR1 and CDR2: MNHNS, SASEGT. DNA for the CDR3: TGTGCCAGCAGTGCGAACAGGGGTTGGAATCAGCCCCAGCATTTT. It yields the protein CASSANRGWNQPQHF.

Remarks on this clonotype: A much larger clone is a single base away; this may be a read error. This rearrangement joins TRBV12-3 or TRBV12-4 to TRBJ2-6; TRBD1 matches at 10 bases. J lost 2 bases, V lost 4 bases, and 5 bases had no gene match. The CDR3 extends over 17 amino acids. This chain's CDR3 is CASSSGTGDAGANVLTF. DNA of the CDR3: TGTGCCAGCAGTTCCGGGACAGGGGACGCTGGGGCCAACGTCCTGACTTTC.

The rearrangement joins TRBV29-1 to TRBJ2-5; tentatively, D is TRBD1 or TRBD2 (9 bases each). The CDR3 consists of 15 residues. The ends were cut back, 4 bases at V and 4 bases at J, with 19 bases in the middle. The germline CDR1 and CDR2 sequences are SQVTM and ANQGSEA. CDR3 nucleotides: TGCAGCGTTGGTCTAGCGGGACAGGGAAGAGAGACCCAGTACTTC. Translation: CSVGLAGQGRETQYF.

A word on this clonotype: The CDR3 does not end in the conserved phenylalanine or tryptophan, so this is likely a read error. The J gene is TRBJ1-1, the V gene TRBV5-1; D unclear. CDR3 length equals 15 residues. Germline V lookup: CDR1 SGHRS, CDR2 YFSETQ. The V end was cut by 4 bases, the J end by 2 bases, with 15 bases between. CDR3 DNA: TGCGCCAGCAGCGTGGACGGGCCGCCAAACACTGAAGCTTTCGTT. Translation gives CASSVDGPPNTEAFV.

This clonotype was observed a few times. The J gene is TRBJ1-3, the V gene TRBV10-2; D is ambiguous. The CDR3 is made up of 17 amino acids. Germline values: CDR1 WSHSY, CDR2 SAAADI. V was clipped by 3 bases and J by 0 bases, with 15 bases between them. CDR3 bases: TGCGCCAGCAGTGACATCTGGGAGGTTATCTCTGGAAACACCATATATTTT. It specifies CASSDIWEVISGNTIYF.

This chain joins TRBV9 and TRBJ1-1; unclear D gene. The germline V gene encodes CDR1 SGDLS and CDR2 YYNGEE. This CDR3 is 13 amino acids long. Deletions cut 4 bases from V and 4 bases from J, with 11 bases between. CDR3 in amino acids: CASSPHPLTEAFF. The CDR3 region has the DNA TGTGCCAGCAGCCCACACCCCCTCACTGAAGCTTTCTTT.

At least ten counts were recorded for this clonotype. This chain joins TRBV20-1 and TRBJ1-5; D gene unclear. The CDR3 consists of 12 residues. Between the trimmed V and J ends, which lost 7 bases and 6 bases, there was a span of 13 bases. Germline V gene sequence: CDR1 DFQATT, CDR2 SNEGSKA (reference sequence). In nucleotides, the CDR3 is TGCAGTGTTTTGACCGCTGGTCAGCCCCAGCATTTT. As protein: CSVLTAGQPQHF.

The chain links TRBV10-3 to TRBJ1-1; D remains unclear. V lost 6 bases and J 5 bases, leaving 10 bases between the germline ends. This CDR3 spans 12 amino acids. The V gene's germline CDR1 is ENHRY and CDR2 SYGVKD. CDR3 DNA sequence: TGTGCCATCAGCCAAGAGGGAACTGAAGCTTTCTTT. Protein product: CAISQEGTEAFF.

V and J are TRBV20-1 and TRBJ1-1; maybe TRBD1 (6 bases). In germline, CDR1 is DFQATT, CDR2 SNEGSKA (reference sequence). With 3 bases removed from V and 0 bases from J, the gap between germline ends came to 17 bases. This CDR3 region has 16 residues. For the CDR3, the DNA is TGCAGTGCTAGGGACCAGTCGACAGGAATGAACACTGAAGCTTTCTTT. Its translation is CSARDQSTGMNTEAFF.